One T cell receptor (beta chain) is described in this entry. These data are taken from a study of graft-versus-host responses after intestinal transplantation. About the research overall: Induction using anti-thymocyte globulin, followed by tacrolimus and steroids for two to three years, was given to all recipients.

In germline, CDR1 is MRHNA, CDR2 SNTAGT. Losses at the gene ends were 6 bases for V and 5 bases for J; bases not matched to a gene: 11. This CDR3 is 16 amino acids long. Here immunoSEQ multiplex PCR was the method, and the copy in TCRdb shows in-frame clones only, minus some. This sample has 29,000 or so clones, with about 85% found just once. This TCR came from a human patient who received an intestinal transplant, so some T cells may come from the graft donor. V and J are TRBV6-4 and TRBJ1-4; 8 nucleotides line up with TRBD1. The material was PBMCs, obtained about 15 months after intestinal transplantation. CDR3 amino acids: CASSSERQGANEKLFF. The CDR3 DNA sequence: TGTGCCAGCAGCAGCGAGCGGCAGGGGGCGAATGAAAAACTGTTTTTT.